This T cell receptor (beta chain) was recorded in a study of blood T cell repertoires in COVID-19. V shed 4 bases and J shed 3 bases, with 19 bases lying between them. The germline CDR1 and CDR2 sequences are SGHKS and YYEKEE (reference sequence). CDR3 length: 16 residues. How the authors handled the data: Using reference gene primer amplification, nucleated cell counts were estimated. Sequencing was performed with immunoSEQ multiplex PCR; in TCRdb, only in-frame clones are kept and a portion is missing. Clonal size and the V and J genes are those of that table, whereas D and trimming came from the DNA. The sample has 42,000 or so clones; more than 75% are singletons.

The specimen was peripheral blood. The clonotype originates from a man aged 80 or over with acute or convalescent COVID-19. This chain links TRBV5-5 with TRBJ1-1, with D possibly being TRBD1 (5 bases). CDR3: CASSQGAGIWYTEAFF. CDR3 coding DNA: TGTGCCAGCAGCCAAGGGGCGGGGATCTGGTACACTGAAGCTTTCTTT.